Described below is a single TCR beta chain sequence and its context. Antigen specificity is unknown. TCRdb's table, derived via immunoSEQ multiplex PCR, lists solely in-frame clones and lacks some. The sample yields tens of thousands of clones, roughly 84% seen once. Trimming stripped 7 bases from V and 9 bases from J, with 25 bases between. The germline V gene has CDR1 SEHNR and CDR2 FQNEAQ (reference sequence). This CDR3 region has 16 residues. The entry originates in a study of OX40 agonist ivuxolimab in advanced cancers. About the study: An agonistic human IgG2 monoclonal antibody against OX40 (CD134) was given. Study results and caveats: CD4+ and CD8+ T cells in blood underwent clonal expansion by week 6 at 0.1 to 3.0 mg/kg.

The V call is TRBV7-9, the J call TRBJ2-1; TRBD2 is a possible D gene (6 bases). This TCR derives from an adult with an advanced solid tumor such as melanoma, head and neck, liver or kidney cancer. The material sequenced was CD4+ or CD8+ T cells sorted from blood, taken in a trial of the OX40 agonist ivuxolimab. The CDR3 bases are TGTGCCAGCACCCTAGGGGCTTGGGGGGATCAGGGTGAGCAGTTCTTC. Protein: CASTLGAWGDQGEQFF.